The 21 T cell receptor beta chains in this list originate from one sample, sequenced in a study of CD8+CD57+ T cells in acquired aplastic anemia. The template used for profiling TCR beta VDJ and CDR3 was genomic DNA. TCRdb re-called the reads with MiXCR, one entry per CDR3 protein. The top ten clones hold roughly 1.1% of a sample with about 220,000 distinct CDR3 sequences, 34% of them seen once. Input material: sorted CD4+, CD8+, or CD8+CD57+ T cells (not recorded which) from PBMCs. These TCRs come from a human donor in good health, serving as a control.

This clonotype was seen a handful of times. The J gene is TRBJ1-2, the V gene TRBV6-1, with a tentative D call TRBD1 (5 bases). The V gene's germline CDR1 is MNHNS and CDR2 SASEGT. This CDR3 comprises 13 residues. The germline V and J ends were trimmed by 7 bases and 8 bases, with 17 bases remaining between them. The CDR3 spells CASTRARAAGYTF. The CDR3 DNA sequence: TGTGCCAGCACCCGGGCCAGGGCGGCGGGCTACACCTTC.

V usage is TRBV28 and J usage is TRBJ2-4; tentatively, D is TRBD2 (6 bases). Looked up from germline, CDR1 is MDHEN and CDR2 is SYDVKM. This CDR3 is built from 14 residues. Trimming pared 6 bases from V and 3 bases from J, leaving 12 bases between. This chain's CDR3 is CASRLGGVKNIQYF. CDR3 sequence (DNA): TGTGCCAGCAGGCTCGGAGGGGTCAAAAACATTCAGTACTTC.

This clonotype was seen ten or more times. The chain carries TRBV27 and TRBJ2-7, with 7 bases fitting TRBD2. The V gene end was trimmed by 7 bases and the J gene end by 4 bases; junction bases not matched to a gene: 13. Germline V gene sequence: CDR1 MNHEY, CDR2 SMNVEV (reference sequence). The CDR3 is 15 residues long. This CDR3 reads CASKRQGRAGYEQYF. In DNA, the CDR3 is TGTGCCAGCAAGAGGCAGGGCCGAGCGGGGTACGAGCAGTACTTC.

This clonotype was seen ten or more times. The chain uses TRBV29-1 and TRBJ1-2, with no clear D. This CDR3 region has 10 residues. The germline V gene encodes CDR1 SQVTM and CDR2 ANQGSEA. The V end was cut by 4 bases, the J end by 8 bases, with 8 bases between. CDR3 amino acids: CSVATGGYTF. The CDR3 nucleotides are TGCAGCGTTGCGACCGGAGGCTACACCTTC.

This sequence joins TRBV11-1 and TRBJ2-7; D is possibly TRBD1 or TRBD2 (5 bases each). V shed 2 bases and J shed 3 bases, with 14 bases lying between them. The CDR3 is made up of 15 amino acids. The V gene's germline CDR1 is SGHAT and CDR2 FQDESV (reference sequence). The DNA of the CDR3 is TGTGCCAGCAGCTTAATGAGGGGTCCCCTCTACGAGCAGTACTTC. It is translated as CASSLMRGPLYEQYF.

The V call is TRBV2, the J call TRBJ1-5; weak D call: TRBD1 (5 bases). The V gene lost 4 bases and the J gene lost 4 bases, with 20 bases spanning the gap. This CDR3 contains 17 residues. Germline lookup yields CDR1 SNHLY and CDR2 FYNNEI. The CDR3 DNA is TGTGCCAGCAGTGGAATTTCGGACAAGGAATTAAATCAGCCCCAGCATTTT. Translated, it gives CASSGISDKELNQPQHF.

This clonotype was observed at least ten times. The chain carries TRBV2 and TRBJ1-3, with 8 nucleotides matching TRBD1. The CDR3 has 16 residues. The germline CDR1 and CDR2 sequences are SNHLY and FYNNEI. Losses at the gene ends were 3 bases for V and 6 bases for J; bases not matched to a gene: 10. The CDR3 is CASSEPGQALINTIYF. CDR3 DNA sequence: TGTGCCAGCAGTGAGCCGGGACAGGCGCTAATAAACACCATATATTTT.

The chain joins TRBV27 to TRBJ1-5, with D possibly being TRBD1 (5 bases). Germline V gives CDR1 MNHEY, CDR2 SMNVEV (reference sequence). V gave up 0 bases and J gave up 3 bases, with 30 bases separating them. The CDR3 has 22 amino acids. CDR3 DNA sequence: TGTGCCAGCAGTTTATCGGGGGTTAGGGTGGGACGAAGGGCGGAAACCAATCAGCCCCAGCATTTT. Protein: CASSLSGVRVGRRAETNQPQHF.

This chain connects TRBV25-1 to TRBJ1-5; TRBD1 aligns across 10 bases. V lost 9 bases to trimming and J lost 9 bases; unmatched junction nucleotides: 14. This CDR3 is built from 15 residues. CDR1 and CDR2 from the germline V gene are MGHDK and SYGVNS. CDR3 coding DNA: TGTGCCAGTAGTACCCCAGGAGACAGGGGGCCGCCCCAGCATTTT. Translated, it gives CASSTPGDRGPPQHF.

The rearrangement joins TRBV5-6 to TRBJ1-5, with 9 positions matching TRBD1. V lost 3 bases, J lost 5 bases, and 3 bases stayed unmatched. Germline CDR1 reads SGHDT; CDR2 reads YYEEEE. The CDR3 runs 14 residues. The CDR3 loop reads CASSSGTGYQPQHF. Written as DNA, the CDR3 is TGTGCCAGCAGCTCCGGGACAGGGTATCAGCCCCAGCATTTT.

The DNA for the CDR3 is TGTGCCACCAGTGATTTGGGCTATGACACGGCTTTCTTT. Amino acids: CATSDLGYDTAFF. V usage is TRBV24-1 and J usage is TRBJ1-1; D unresolved. The CDR3 covers 13 residues. Germline V CDR1 and CDR2: KGHDR, SFDVKD. The V and J ends lost 0 bases and 11 bases respectively, with 12 bases between them.

This clonotype was picked up many times. The rearrangement joins TRBV6-5 to TRBJ1-2, with D possibly being TRBD1 (6 bases). With 0 bases removed from V and 4 bases from J, the gap between germline ends came to 9 bases. CDR1 and CDR2 (germline): MNHEY, SVGAGI. The CDR3 consists of 14 residues. The CDR3 nucleotides read TGTGCCAGCAGTTACTCAACAGGGCTCTATGGCTACACCTTC. Translated, it gives CASSYSTGLYGYTF.

V is TRBV3-1 and J is TRBJ1-3, with D possibly being TRBD1 (5 bases). The V gene's germline CDR1 is LGHDT and CDR2 YNNKEL (reference sequence). Trimming shortened V by 5 bases and J by 6 bases, and 11 bases separated the two germline ends. The CDR3 runs to 13 residues. CDR3 nucleotides: TGTGCCAGCAGCTACCAGGGAACAAACACCATATATTTT. Its protein product is CASSYQGTNTIYF. The variable domain in full, completed from reference TRBV3-1 and TRBJ1-3, reads DTAVSQTPKYLVTQMGNDKSIKCEQNLGHDTMYWYKQDSKKFLKIMFSYNNKELIINETVPNRFSPKSPDKAHLNLHINSLELGDSAVYFCASSYQGTNTIYFGEGSWLTVV.

The sample holds a few counts of this clonotype. The V and J genes are TRBV6-1 and TRBJ2-3, with D perhaps matching TRBD1 (5 bases). CDR1 and CDR2 from the germline V gene are MNHNS and SASEGT. This CDR3 is built from 11 residues. V dropped 6 bases and J dropped 7 bases, with 8 bases sitting between them. The CDR3 here is CASRGVHTQYF. CDR3 coding DNA: TGTGCCAGCAGAGGGGTACATACGCAGTATTTT.

The V call is TRBV5-1, the J call TRBJ2-5; 11 bases are a match to TRBD2. The CDR3 is 16 residues long. Germline CDR1 reads SGHRS; CDR2 reads YFSETQ. V gave up 2 bases and J gave up 5 bases; unmatched junction bases: 8. The CDR3 DNA reads TGCGCCAGCAGCTTTCTAGCGGGAGGAGTTGGTGAGACCCAGTACTTC. It encodes CASSFLAGGVGETQYF.

This clonotype was seen many times. The V gene is TRBV20-1, the J gene TRBJ1-2, with 8 bases aligning to TRBD1. Unmatched junction bases numbered 9, after V lost 3 bases and J lost 6 bases. CDR1 is DFQATT, CDR2 SNEGSKA, per germline (reference sequence). This CDR3 region has 14 residues. CDR3 sequence reads: CSASPRTGSHGYTF. CDR3 DNA: TGCAGTGCTAGTCCCAGGACAGGGTCCCATGGCTACACCTTC.

In this sample, this clonotype turned up a few times. One junction end does not reproduce the germline sequence, and a read error may be involved. The chain employs TRBV11-1 and TRBJ2-7; 7 positions match TRBD1. CDR3 length: 15 amino acids. CDR1 is SGHAT and CDR2 is FQDESV in the germline V gene (reference sequence). The CDR3 protein is CASSRQGTVLYGQYF. The CDR3 DNA sequence: TGTGCCAGCAGCCGCCAGGGGACAGTACTCTACGGGCAGTACTTC.

This clonotype was seen a few times. The chain has TRBV7-9 and TRBJ1-1; TRBD1 matches at 8 bases. From germline, CDR1 is SEHNR and CDR2 FQNEAQ (reference sequence). The CDR3 totals 14 residues. V shed 3 bases, J shed 5 bases, and the junction held 5 bases outside the gene matches. CDR3: CASSLWTGRTEAFF. The CDR3 nucleotides are TGTGCCAGCAGCTTGTGGACAGGGAGGACTGAAGCTTTCTTT.

The table lists this clonotype with a few counts. The gene calls are TRBV20-1 and TRBJ2-1; D is perhaps TRBD2 (5 bases). The CDR3 totals 15 residues. Trimming took 3 bases from V and 1 from J, leaving 13 bases between them. Germline values: CDR1 DFQATT, CDR2 SNEGSKA (reference sequence). The CDR3 protein is CSARAEVTSYNEQFF. CDR3 sequence (DNA): TGCAGTGCTAGGGCGGAGGTTACTTCCTACAATGAGCAGTTCTTC.

This chain connects TRBV9 to TRBJ2-1; 7 bases fit TRBD2. V lost 0 bases, J lost 9 bases, and 9 bases stayed unmatched. The CDR3 extends over 15 amino acids. Germline CDR1 and CDR2: SGDLS and YYNGEE. CDR3 loop: CASSVARTSEGEQFF. The CDR3 region has the DNA TGTGCCAGCAGCGTAGCTCGAACTAGCGAAGGTGAGCAGTTCTTC.

This clonotype was found many times. The rearrangement joins TRBV7-9 to TRBJ2-7; TRBD2 agrees at 8 bases. The CDR3 loop spans 18 amino acids. J lost 0 bases, V lost 1 base, and 11 bases had no gene match. CDR1 is SEHNR and CDR2 is FQNEAQ in the germline V gene (reference sequence). The CDR3: CASSLVSHGLANSYEQYF. The CDR3 nucleotides are TGTGCCAGCAGCTTAGTATCCCACGGACTAGCCAACTCCTACGAGCAGTACTTC.